This T cell receptor (beta chain) was identified during a study of cytomegalovirus exposure and HLA in healthy donors. Study-wide results and limits: Analysis performed later showed TCR beta chains linked to HLA being more clonally expanded than equally common others. The majority of TCR sequences were rare, yet some public TCRs appeared in many donors.

On this clone itself: Antigen unknown.

The trim removed 2 bases at V and 7 bases at J, leaving 6 bases unmatched. The CDR3 contains 15 residues. From germline, CDR1 is SQVTM and CDR2 ANQGSEA. The PCR employed 60 Vbeta primers together with 13 Jbeta primers. The protocol was immunoSEQ multiplex PCR, while the TCRdb copy is restricted to in-frame clones and leaves out a portion. Of about 230,000 clones listed, approximately 84% are singletons. Sequenced: PBMCs. This chain uses TRBV29-1 with TRBJ2-2, with TRBD1 identical over 11 bases. This TCR was sampled from a woman in her 40s in good health and CMV-seronegative. CDR3 nucleotides: TGCAGCGTTGAACCGGGACAGGGGGTCGACGGGGAGCTGTTTTTT. Translated, it gives CSVEPGQGVDGELFF.